The sequence of this T cell receptor (beta chain) was determined in a study of T-cell reconstitution after alpha-beta-depleted transplantation in children. For TCRbeta, the library was prepared with unique molecular identifiers. One entry per CDR3 protein results from TCRdb running MiXCR on the PCR reads. The sample records about 610,000 distinct CDR3 sequences, approximately 10% being singletons. With 2 bases clipped from V and 6 bases from J, the junction kept 15 bases outside the gene matches. The CDR3 length is 17 residues. CDR1 and CDR2 from the germline V gene are SGHVS and FNYEAQ. This clonotype occurred a few times.

The input for sequencing was PBMCs from the stem cell graft donor, taken from the stem cell graft. The receptor's source is a human donor who donated a stem cell graft to a child with acute myeloid leukemia. V gene TRBV7-6 combines with J gene TRBJ2-5; 7 bases line up with TRBD1. DNA of the CDR3: TGTGCCAGCAGCTTAACTTTCTCGGACAGGCCCGCCCAGACCCAGTACTTC. Translating gives CASSLTFSDRPAQTQYF.